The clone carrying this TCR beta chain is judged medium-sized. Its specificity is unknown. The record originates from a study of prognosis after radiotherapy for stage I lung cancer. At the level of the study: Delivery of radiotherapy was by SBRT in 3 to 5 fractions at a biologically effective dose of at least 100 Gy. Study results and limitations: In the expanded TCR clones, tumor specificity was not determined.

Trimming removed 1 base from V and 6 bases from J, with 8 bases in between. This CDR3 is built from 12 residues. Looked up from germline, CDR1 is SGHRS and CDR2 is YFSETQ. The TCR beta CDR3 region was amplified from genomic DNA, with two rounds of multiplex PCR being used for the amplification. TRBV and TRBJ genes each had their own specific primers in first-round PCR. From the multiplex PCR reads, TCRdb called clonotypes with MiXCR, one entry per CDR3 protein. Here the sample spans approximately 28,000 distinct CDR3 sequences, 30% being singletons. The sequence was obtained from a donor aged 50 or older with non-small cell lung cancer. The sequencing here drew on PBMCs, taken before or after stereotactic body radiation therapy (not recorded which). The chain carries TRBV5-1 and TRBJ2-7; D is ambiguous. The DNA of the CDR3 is TGCGCCAGCAGCTTGAAATGGGGCGAGCAGTACTTC. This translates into CASSLKWGEQYF.